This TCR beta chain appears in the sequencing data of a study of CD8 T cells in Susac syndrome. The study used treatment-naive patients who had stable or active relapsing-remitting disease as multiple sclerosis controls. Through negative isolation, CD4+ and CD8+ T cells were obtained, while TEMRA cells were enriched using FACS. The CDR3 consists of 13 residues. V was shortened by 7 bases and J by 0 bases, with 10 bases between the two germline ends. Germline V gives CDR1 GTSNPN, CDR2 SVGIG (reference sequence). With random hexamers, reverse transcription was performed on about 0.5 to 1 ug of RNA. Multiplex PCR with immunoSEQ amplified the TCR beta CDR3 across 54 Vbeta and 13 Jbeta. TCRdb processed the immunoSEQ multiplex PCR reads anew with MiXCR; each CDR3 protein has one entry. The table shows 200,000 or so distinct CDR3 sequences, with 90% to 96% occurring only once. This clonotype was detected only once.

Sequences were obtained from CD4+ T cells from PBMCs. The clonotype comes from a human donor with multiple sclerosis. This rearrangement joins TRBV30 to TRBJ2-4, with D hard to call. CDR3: CAYRSIAKNIQYF. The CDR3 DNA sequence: TGTGCCTACCGTTCTATAGCCAAAAACATTCAGTACTTC.